These 26 T cell receptor delta chains were all obtained from the same sample, sequenced in a study of gamma-delta T cells after stem cell transplantation. TCRdb reapplied CATT to the RT-PCR reads. The table shows 3,000 or so delta-chain clones, with 25% to 35% occurring only once. Material for sequencing was gamma-delta T cells. These receptors all stem from a human donor. It is not recorded whose cells these are; they may come from a transplant donor.

The V call is TRDV2, the J call TRDJ3, with a weak D call TRDD3 (6 bases). This CDR3 comprises 17 residues. The V end was cut by 3 bases, the J end by 5 bases, with 16 bases between. The germline V gene encodes CDR1 GEAIGNYY and CDR2 EKD. CDR3 sequence: CACDPIGISGDTRQMFF. The DNA for the CDR3 is TGTGCCTGTGACCCTATCGGGATATCCGGGGACACCCGACAGATGTTTTTC.

With respect to this clone: The junction departs from the called germline gene at one end, perhaps through a read error. V is TRDV2 and J is TRDJ1; the match to TRDD3 covers 13 bases. The CDR3 totals 17 residues. Germline lookup yields CDR1 GEAIGNYY and CDR2 EKD. CDR3 sequence: CARDTLLGDTYTDKLIF. In nucleotides, the CDR3 is TGTGCCCGTGACACCCTACTGGGGGATACGTACACCGATAAACTCATCTTT.

With respect to this clone: A far bigger clonotype differs at one base, so this is likely a read error. The same CDR3 can be traced to other DNA sequences in this sample. This rearrangement joins TRDV2 to TRDJ1; D may be TRDD3 (6 bases). Germline CDR1 and CDR2: GEAIGNYY and EKD. V was trimmed by 4 bases and J by 4 bases, leaving 18 bases between them. This CDR3 spans 15 amino acids. The CDR3 region is CACDFVLGSGDKLIF. The CDR3 region has the DNA TGTGCCTGTGATTTCGTACTGGGAAGCGGCGATAAACTCATCTTT.

This clone is medium-sized within its sample. V usage is TRDV2 and J usage is TRDJ1; a possible D gene is TRDD3 (6 bases). The CDR3 runs 19 residues. Germline V gives CDR1 GEAIGNYY, CDR2 EKD. Trimming removed 1 base from V and 0 bases from J, with 23 bases in between. Here the CDR3 DNA reads TGTGCCTGTGACACTCTGCTACGTGAGTTCGGGGGAAACACCGATAAACTCATCTTT. Residues: CACDTLLREFGGNTDKLIF.

As for this clone: This DNA's translation and the protein TCRdb lists, from a much larger clone, do not match at residue 6, likely due to a read error; the protein shown is translated from the DNA. The rearrangement joins TRDV2 to TRDJ1, with 8 nucleotides matching TRDD3. The CDR3 is 17 residues long. Germline V CDR1 and CDR2: GEAIGNYY, EKD. Trimming took 3 bases from V and 0 from J; bases not matched to a gene: 11. In nucleotides, the CDR3 is TGTGCCTGTGACCCCTCGGGGGATAGCCGAAACACCGATAAACTCATCTTT. This encodes CACDPSGDSRNTDKLIF.

About this clone itself: The same CDR3 arises from other DNA sequences in this sample as well. The rearrangement uses TRDV2 and TRDJ1, with D possibly matching TRDD2 (5 bases). The CDR3 is 25 residues long. In germline, CDR1 is GEAIGNYY, CDR2 EKD. V was cut by 2 bases and J by 0 bases, with 42 bases left in between. CDR3 loop: CACDNVLPPSSDQLPSRTYTDKLIF. CDR3 DNA: TGTGCCTGTGACAACGTTCTCCCCCCCTCCTCGGACCAGCTACCTTCACGGACGTACACCGATAAACTCATCTTT.

DNA for the CDR3: TGTGCCTGTGACACCGTAATCGGGGGACTCCGCGTTAACACCGATAAACTCATCTTT. Residues: CACDTVIGGLRVNTDKLIF. The chain has TRDV2 and TRDJ1; tentative D call: TRDD3 (6 bases). The V gene's germline CDR1 is GEAIGNYY and CDR2 EKD. This CDR3 spans 19 amino acids. V was pared by 0 bases and J by 0 bases, with 22 bases between.

In its sample, this clone is large. The sample contains more than one DNA sequence encoding this CDR3. The rearrangement links TRDV3 to TRDJ1, with unresolved D. The CDR3 is 14 residues long. Germline lookup yields CDR1 TVYSNPD and CDR2 GDNSRS (reference sequence). Trimming shortened V by 3 bases and J by 4 bases, and 18 bases separated the two germline ends. The CDR3, as DNA: TGTGCCTTCCTAAACGGGAATGAGGACGATAAACTCATCTTT. Translation: CAFLNGNEDDKLIF. The full variable domain, rest sourced from reference TRDV3 and TRDJ1, is CDKVTQSSPDQTVASGSEVVLLCTYDTVYSNPDLFWYRIRPDYSFQFVFYGDNSRSEGADFTQGRFSVKHILTQKAFHLVISPVRTEDSATYYCAFLNGNEDDKLIFGKGTRVTVEP.

In its sample, this clone was seen a few times. The CDR3 here is CALGDIGYWGIPPGGLLRTYTDKLIF. The DNA for the CDR3 is TGTGCTCTTGGGGATATCGGGTACTGGGGGATACCCCCGGGAGGATTACTCCGGACGTACACCGATAAACTCATCTTT. This chain uses TRDV1 with TRDJ1; TRDD3 agrees at 12 bases. Per germline, CDR1 TSWWSYY and CDR2 QGS. The CDR3 extends over 26 amino acids. With V trimmed by 3 bases and J by 0 bases, 32 bases remained unmatched.

This clone was seen more than once but under ten times. The protein recorded in TCRdb matches a much larger clone and deviates from this DNA's translation at residue 9, suggesting a read error; the protein here is obtained by translating the DNA. The chain employs TRDV2 and TRDJ1; TRDD3 matches at 8 bases. V was clipped by 4 bases and J by 2 bases; unmatched bases: 17. The CDR3 is made up of 18 amino acids. Germline loops: CDR1 GEAIGNYY, CDR2 EKD. CDR3 sequence: CACELLGVGRSFTDKLIF. In DNA, the CDR3 is TGTGCCTGTGAACTACTGGGGGTCGGCCGCTCGTTTACCGATAAACTCATCTTT.

This clone is labeled medium-sized. V and J are TRDV2 and TRDJ1, with D perhaps matching TRDD3 (6 bases). This CDR3 is built from 14 residues. Trimming removed 4 bases at V and 3 bases at J, with 14 bases between. Per the germline V gene, CDR1 is GEAIGNYY and CDR2 is EKD. Here the CDR3 DNA reads TGTGCCTGTGAGCCGCTACTGGGTCCCGATAAACTCATCTTT. Residues: CACEPLLGPDKLIF.

The V and J genes are TRDV2 and TRDJ1, with 8 positions matching TRDD3. V lost 1 base to trimming and J lost 4 bases; unmatched junction nucleotides: 16. This CDR3 has 18 residues. The germline gives CDR1 GEAIGNYY, CDR2 EKD. DNA for the CDR3: TGTGCCTGTGACACGATCATCTTGGGGGATCTCACCCACGATAAACTCATCTTT. This sequence encodes CACDTIILGDLTHDKLIF.

This clone was picked up a small number of times. The protein in TCRdb stems from a much larger clone and differs at residue 6 from this DNA's translation, likely a read error; here the protein is translated from the DNA. This chain links TRDV3 with TRDJ1; D unresolved. The CDR3 has 16 amino acids. In germline, CDR1 is TVYSNPD, CDR2 GDNSRS (reference sequence). Trimming removed 5 bases from V and 1 base from J, with 23 bases in between. The CDR3: CALATHGSGFTDKLIF. CDR3 nucleotide sequence: TGTGCCCTCGCAACGCATGGATCAGGATTCACCGATAAACTCATCTTT.

This clone is medium-sized. The rearrangement joins TRDV2 to TRDJ1, with D perhaps TRDD3 (6 bases). Germline V gene data show CDR1 as GEAIGNYY and CDR2 as EKD. CDR3 length: 14 residues. The V gene lost 3 bases and the J gene lost 3 bases, with 13 bases spanning the gap. The CDR3 DNA follows: TGTGCCTGTGACGGGGTTCTGGGGTCCGATAAACTCATCTTT. The encoded protein is CACDGVLGSDKLIF.

By sample share, this clone is hyperexpanded. The same CDR3 arises from other DNA sequences in this sample as well. V and J are TRDV2 and TRDJ1; D is unclear. Germline loops: CDR1 GEAIGNYY, CDR2 EKD. V was shortened by 0 bases and J by 0 bases, with 19 bases between the two germline ends. The CDR3 length is 18 residues. This CDR3 is CACDTLLTPNSYTDKLIF. The CDR3 DNA follows: TGTGCCTGTGACACCCTGCTGACACCGAATTCATACACCGATAAACTCATCTTT.

The chain links TRDV2 to TRDJ1, with D perhaps matching TRDD2 (5 bases). This CDR3 has 16 amino acids. With 3 bases removed from V and 0 bases from J, the gap between germline ends came to 16 bases. Germline CDR1 and CDR2: GEAIGNYY and EKD. The CDR3 DNA is TGTGCCTGTGACCCCCTCCTAGTCGGATACACCGATAAACTCATCTTT. Protein: CACDPLLVGYTDKLIF.

By share, this clone counts as medium-sized. V gene TRDV2 combines with J gene TRDJ1, with 9 bases lining up with TRDD3. The J segment lost 4 bases and the V segment lost 3 bases, leaving 8 bases of the junction unmatched. CDR1 GEAIGNYY and CDR2 EKD come from the germline V gene. The length of the CDR3 is 15 residues. The CDR3 sequence is CACDLLGEHGDKLIF. The CDR3 DNA sequence: TGTGCCTGTGACCTACTGGGGGAGCACGGCGATAAACTCATCTTT.

By its share, this clone is medium-sized. The chain combines TRDV2 with TRDJ1; TRDD3 aligns across 8 bases. The junction had 13 bases not matched to a gene; V was cut back by 4 bases and J by 1 base. Germline V gene sequence: CDR1 GEAIGNYY, CDR2 EKD. The CDR3 consists of 17 residues. The CDR3 loop reads CACEVLGATGSTDKLIF. The DNA of the CDR3 is TGTGCCTGTGAAGTACTGGGGGCCACGGGGAGCACCGATAAACTCATCTTT.

As to this clone: This is likely an artifact of a read error, given a far larger clone one base away. The sample holds other DNA sequences that translate to the same CDR3. The chain recombines TRDV2 with TRDJ1, with D perhaps TRDD3 (6 bases). The germline V gene has CDR1 GEAIGNYY and CDR2 EKD. V gave up 4 bases and J gave up 0 bases, with 20 bases separating them. This CDR3 has 17 residues. CDR3 nucleotide sequence: TGTGCCTGTGATCCTCTCACTGGGAAGAACTACACCGATAAACTCATCTTT. This encodes CACDPLTGKNYTDKLIF.

This clone qualifies as medium-sized. The chain combines TRDV2 with TRDJ1, with 7 bases matching TRDD3. The CDR3 is 20 amino acids. CDR1 and CDR2 (germline): GEAIGNYY, EKD. V shed 3 bases, J shed 2 bases, and the junction held 23 bases outside the gene matches. In nucleotides, the CDR3 is TGTGCCTGTGACCCCGCGGGCCCTACCGGGGCTGGGGGCTCAACCGATAAACTCATCTTT. Its protein is CACDPAGPTGAGGSTDKLIF.

The chain recombines TRDV1 with TRDJ1; D is undetermined. V shed 2 bases and J shed 2 bases, with 6 bases lying between them. In germline, CDR1 is TSWWSYY, CDR2 QGS. The CDR3 runs to 13 residues. The DNA for the CDR3 is TGTGCTCTTGGGGAATTACCTACCGATAAACTCATCTTT. Its protein product is CALGELPTDKLIF.

As for this clone: Since a far larger clone is one base different, this is likely a read error. This sequence joins TRDV2 and TRDJ1; TRDD3 agrees at 13 bases. The length of the CDR3 is 21 residues. Germline V gives CDR1 GEAIGNYY, CDR2 EKD. The CDR3 nucleotides are TGTGCCTGTGACAACCTTCCCGGTACTGGGGGATACGGCCGGTACACCGATAGACTCATCTTT. This translates into CACDNLPGTGGYGRYTDRLIF.

This sequence joins TRDV2 and TRDJ1; 7 bases align to TRDD3. This CDR3 is built from 17 residues. V was clipped by 0 bases and J by 3 bases; unmatched bases: 12. The germline CDR1 and CDR2 sequences are GEAIGNYY and EKD. The CDR3 coding sequence is TGTGCCTGTGACACCCTGGGGGCACCGCTTTATGCCGATAAACTCATCTTT. Translating it yields CACDTLGAPLYADKLIF.

The chain is built from TRDV2 and TRDJ1, with D possibly TRDD3 on 6 matching bases. With 3 bases removed from V and 0 bases from J, the gap between germline ends came to 16 bases. Germline CDR1 is GEAIGNYY and CDR2 is EKD. The CDR3 has 16 amino acids. The CDR3 protein is CACDPLGGAYTDKLIF. In DNA form, the CDR3 reads TGTGCCTGTGACCCACTGGGAGGGGCGTACACCGATAAACTCATCTTT.

V usage is TRDV1 and J usage is TRDJ1, with 12 bases matching TRDD3. V gave up 1 base and J gave up 8 bases; unmatched junction bases: 23. The CDR3 spans 21 residues. Looked up from germline, CDR1 is TSWWSYY and CDR2 is QGS. The CDR3 here is CALGEPTLLPIPTGGYLKLIF. The CDR3 DNA reads TGTGCTCTTGGGGAACCAACATTACTTCCTATCCCTACTGGGGGATACTTGAAACTCATCTTT.

This clone was observed a handful of times. The chain links TRDV2 to TRDJ1, with 13 bases that match TRDD3. Germline loops: CDR1 GEAIGNYY, CDR2 EKD. J gave up 0 bases and V 7 bases, and 19 bases lay outside the gene matches. CDR3 size: 20 residues. CDR3 loop: CACRHLGFTGGYANTDKLIF. CDR3 nucleotides: TGTGCCTGCCGACACCTGGGGTTTACTGGGGGATACGCCAACACCGATAAACTCATCTTT.